The 18 T cell receptor beta chains below come from one sample, sequenced in a study of T cells in tumors after PD-1 blockade. Produced via immunoSEQ multiplex PCR; TCRdb's table is partial and in-frame only. The sample carries roughly 9,300 clones, roughly three fifths recorded once. The sequencing used tumor tissue, collected after anti-PD-1 treatment. Source of these receptors: a human donor with basal cell carcinoma.

The V call is TRBV4-3, the J call TRBJ2-7; D remains unclear. CDR1 and CDR2 (germline): LGHNA, YSLEER. The CDR3 totals 15 residues. V was shortened by 1 base and J by 3 bases, with 13 bases between the two germline ends. The CDR3 coding sequence is TGCGCCAGCAGCCAAGGGGCCAACAGTTTCTACGAGCAGTACTTC. Protein product: CASSQGANSFYEQYF.

This clone was counted between two and nine times. The rearrangement links TRBV18 to TRBJ1-1, with unresolved D. Deletions cut 4 bases from V and 1 base from J, with 7 bases between. Germline V gene data show CDR1 as KGHSH and CDR2 as LQKENI. CDR3 size: 13 residues. Written as DNA, the CDR3 is TGTGCCAGCTCACAGGGATGGAACACTGAAGCTTTCTTT. The encoded protein is CASSQGWNTEAFF. Full variable domain (missing parts from reference TRBV18 and TRBJ1-1): NAGVMQNPRHLVRRRGQEARLRCSPMKGHSHVYWYRQLPEEGLKFMVYLQKENIIDESGMPKERFSAEFPKEGPSILRIQQVVRGDSAAYFCASSQGWNTEAFFGQGTRLTVV.

The V and J genes are TRBV28 and TRBJ2-7; TRBD1 matches at 10 bases. CDR1 and CDR2 (germline): MDHEN, SYDVKM. The CDR3 runs to 12 residues. V shed 4 bases and J 7 bases; nucleotides not matched to a gene: 1. The CDR3 loop reads CASSSDRGEQYF. CDR3 in DNA: TGTGCCAGCAGTTCGGACAGGGGGGAGCAGTACTTC.

The chain carries TRBV5-4 and TRBJ1-2, with 8 nucleotides matching TRBD1. Germline loops: CDR1 SGHNT, CDR2 YYREEE (reference sequence). The junction had 10 bases not matched to a gene; V was cut back by 2 bases and J by 4 bases. CDR3 length: 16 amino acids. This CDR3 is CASSFPGGLLSYGYTF. The CDR3, as DNA: TGTGCCAGCAGCTTCCCAGGGGGCCTCCTATCCTATGGCTACACCTTC.

CDR3 sequence (DNA): TGTGCCAGCAGCTTAGACTGGCGGACAGGGGCCTACAATGAGCAGTTCTTC. Residues: CASSLDWRTGAYNEQFF. The gene calls are TRBV7-2 and TRBJ2-1; 9 nucleotides agree with TRBD1. In germline, CDR1 is SGHTA, CDR2 FQGNSA. The CDR3 extends over 17 amino acids. The V segment lost 1 base and the J segment 2 bases; nucleotides outside the gene matches: 6.

The chain employs TRBV29-1 and TRBJ2-2, with D tentatively TRBD2 (6 bases). Germline V lookup: CDR1 SQVTM, CDR2 ANQGSEA. The V gene lost 7 bases and the J gene lost 2 bases, with 14 bases spanning the gap. The CDR3 has 14 residues. CDR3 sequence reads: CSGLSGSNTGELFF. The CDR3 coding sequence is TGCAGCGGCTTGAGCGGGTCTAACACCGGGGAGCTGTTTTTT.

V is TRBV10-2 and J is TRBJ2-1; 7 bases are shared with TRBD2. CDR1 and CDR2 (germline): WSHSY, SAAADI. The CDR3 is 12 residues long. The V and J ends lost 8 bases and 6 bases, in that order; junction bases with no gene match: 4. The CDR3 here is CASEGLVNEQFF. DNA for the CDR3: TGCGCCAGCGAAGGACTAGTCAATGAGCAGTTCTTC.

This clone has a handful of counts. The chain joins TRBV6-2 or TRBV6-3 to TRBJ1-1; D not resolved. Looked up from germline, CDR1 is MNHEY and CDR2 is SVGEGT. V dropped 6 bases and J dropped 7 bases, with 9 bases sitting between them. There are 11 residues in the CDR3. CDR3 sequence (DNA): TGTGCCAGCAGCCCGGGCCTTGAAGCTTTCTTT. It codes for CASSPGLEAFF.

J is TRBJ2-1 and V is TRBV6-5; 7 bases align to TRBD1. This CDR3 is 12 amino acids long. Germline CDR1 and CDR2: MNHEY and SVGAGI. Trimming took 6 bases from V and 8 from J; bases not matched to a gene: 4. The CDR3 loop reads CASSRRGHEQFF. For the CDR3, the DNA is TGTGCCAGCAGCCGAAGGGGGCATGAGCAGTTCTTC.

The chain employs TRBV3-1 (or the pseudogene TRBV3-2) and TRBJ1-4; D not resolved. CDR3 size: 15 residues. Trimming removed 1 base at V and 5 bases at J, with 11 bases between. Germline V CDR1 and CDR2: LGHDT, YNNKEL (reference sequence). The DNA for the CDR3 is TGTGCCAGCAGCCAAGTAGCACAGTCGAATGAAAAACTGTTTTTT. Its translation: CASSQVAQSNEKLFF.

The V and J genes are TRBV5-1 and TRBJ1-1; perhaps TRBD1 as D (5 bases). The germline V and J ends were trimmed by 8 bases and 2 bases, with 19 bases remaining between them. The CDR3 length is 15 residues. The germline V gene encodes CDR1 SGHRS and CDR2 YFSETQ. Here the CDR3 DNA reads TGCGCCAGTCATACGCAGGGCGCGGGTAACACTGAAGCTTTCTTT. This codes for CASHTQGAGNTEAFF.

The chain uses TRBV6-4 and TRBJ2-7; 13 nucleotides agree with TRBD2. The CDR3 is 14 amino acids. Germline values: CDR1 MRHNA, CDR2 SNTAGT. The trim removed 10 bases at V and 4 bases at J, leaving 7 bases unmatched. CDR3 DNA sequence: TGTGCCATTGGACTAGCGGGAGTGTCATACGAGCAGTACTTC. Amino acids: CAIGLAGVSYEQYF.

The chain uses TRBV7-3 and TRBJ1-1, with TRBD1 as a possible D gene (6 bases). This CDR3 has 15 residues. Germline loops: CDR1 SGHTA, CDR2 FQGTGA. The germline V and J ends were trimmed by 2 bases and 5 bases, with 15 bases remaining between them. The DNA of the CDR3 is TGTGCCAGCAGCTTAGTCCCGGGGGCGAGGACTGAAGCTTTCTTT. Its protein product is CASSLVPGARTEAFF.

V is TRBV2 and J is TRBJ2-5; D remains ambiguous. V was clipped by 7 bases and J by 4 bases, with 7 bases between them. The CDR3 covers 11 residues. CDR1 SNHLY and CDR2 FYNNEI come from the germline V gene. CDR3 loop: CASTVRETQYF. The CDR3 DNA reads TGTGCCAGCACCGTACGAGAGACCCAGTACTTC.

The J gene is TRBJ2-6, the V gene TRBV23-1, with 7 bases fitting TRBD2. TRBV23-1 is identified as an open reading frame with a role that is uncertain. V was clipped by 2 bases and J by 0 bases; unmatched bases: 4. The CDR3 length is 17 residues. DNA of the CDR3: TGCGCCAGCAGTCAAAAGCGGGGAGGCTCTGGGGCCAACGTCCTGACTTTC. As protein: CASSQKRGGSGANVLTF.

The rearrangement joins TRBV6-4 to TRBJ2-1, with 7 bases fitting TRBD2. The V gene end was trimmed by 8 bases and the J gene end by 8 bases; junction bases not matched to a gene: 3. The CDR3 length is 11 residues. CDR1 MRHNA and CDR2 SNTAGT come from the germline V gene. The CDR3 reads CASQRGHEQFF. The CDR3 bases are TGTGCCAGCCAGCGGGGCCATGAGCAGTTCTTC.

The chain couples TRBV28 to TRBJ2-7; D possibly corresponds to TRBD2 (5 bases). Trimming stripped 4 bases from V and 0 bases from J, with 16 bases between. The CDR3 sequence is 16 residues long. Germline CDR1 is MDHEN and CDR2 is SYDVKM. The CDR3 DNA reads as TGTGCCAGCAGTTCCCCCGGACTGCCGAGCTCCTACGAGCAGTACTTC. This translates into CASSSPGLPSSYEQYF.

This clone is labeled medium-sized. The chain employs TRBV27 and TRBJ1-4, with D perhaps matching TRBD1 (5 bases). V was shortened by 8 bases and J by 10 bases, with 11 bases between the two germline ends. Germline CDR1 MNHEY, CDR2 SMNVEV (reference sequence). This CDR3 region has 11 residues. This CDR3 is CASQRRGKLFF. The CDR3 bases are TGTGCCAGCCAGAGGAGGGGAAAACTGTTTTTT.